The 25 T cell receptor beta chains below all came from one sample that was sequenced in a study of cytomegalovirus exposure and HLA in healthy donors. A multiplex PCR was run with 60 Vbeta primers and 13 Jbeta primers. Measured with immunoSEQ multiplex PCR; TCRdb has only the in-frame clones, and not every one. This sample has under 250,000 clones; roughly 85% occur once, and the top ten carry approximately 2.2%. Sequencing was done on a sample of PBMCs. The receptors come from a woman aged 45-60 years in good health and CMV-seronegative.

This clone was seen once. The V gene is TRBV7-9, the J gene TRBJ1-1; perhaps TRBD1 as D (6 bases). V was clipped by 2 bases and J by 0 bases, with 16 bases between them. Germline CDR1 SEHNR, CDR2 FQNEAQ (reference sequence). The length of the CDR3 is 17 residues. The CDR3 sequence is CASSLRGTGIMNTEAFF. CDR3 bases: TGTGCCAGCAGCTTAAGGGGGACGGGTATCATGAACACTGAAGCTTTCTTT.

J is TRBJ1-1 and V is TRBV11-2, with D perhaps TRBD1 (6 bases). The germline gives CDR1 SGHAT, CDR2 FQNNGV. V lost 5 bases and J 0 bases, leaving 13 bases between the germline ends. The CDR3 sequence is 15 residues long. DNA for the CDR3: TGTGCCAGCAGCACAAGACAGGTTTTGAACACTGAAGCTTTCTTT. It translates to CASSTRQVLNTEAFF.

The J gene is TRBJ2-5, the V gene TRBV5-4; 14 bases are shared with TRBD2. The closer fit of TRBJ2-7 to the DNA end suggests the J call may be wrong. CDR1 and CDR2 from the germline V gene are SGHNT and YYREEE (reference sequence). The CDR3 extends over 15 amino acids. CDR3 amino acids: CASSSGLAGGYEQYF. The CDR3, as DNA: TGTGCCAGCAGCTCCGGACTAGCGGGAGGCTACGAGCAGTACTTC.

About this clone itself: No conserved phenylalanine or tryptophan is present at the end of the CDR3, so a read error is the likely explanation. It is unclear where the CDR3 begins or ends on the DNA, so no DNA is shown, and the CDR3 is as TCRdb lists it. The V gene is TRBV5-1, the J gene TRBJ2-4; the table names TRBD1, a call not compared with the DNA. Germline assignment: CDR1 SGHRS and CDR2 YFSETQ. The CDR3 extends over 11 residues, inclusive of both ends. The CDR3 is CASSLAQGRSC.

The chain has TRBV20-1 and TRBJ2-4; 7 nucleotides line up with TRBD1. J was trimmed by 5 bases and V by 6 bases; bases with no gene match: 1. The V gene's germline CDR1 is DFQATT and CDR2 SNEGSKA (reference sequence). CDR3 length equals 11 residues. The chain's CDR3 is CSAGGQNIQYF. Here the CDR3 DNA reads TGCAGTGCAGGGGGCCAAAACATTCAGTACTTC.

V gene TRBV9 combines with J gene TRBJ2-5; 15 positions agree with TRBD2. The V gene end was trimmed by 2 bases and the J gene end by 4 bases; junction bases not matched to a gene: 3. The CDR3 spans 16 residues. Germline V gives CDR1 SGDLS, CDR2 YYNGEE. The CDR3 DNA reads as TGTGCCAGCAGCGTGGGACTAGCGGGAGGACGAGAGACCCAGTACTTC. The encoded protein is CASSVGLAGGRETQYF. Variable domain in full (rest from reference TRBV9 and TRBJ2-5): DSGVTQTPKHLITATGQRVTLRCSPRSGDLSVYWYQQSLDQGLQFLIQYYNGEERAKGNILERFSAQQFPDLHSELNLSSLELGDSALYFCASSVGLAGGRETQYFGPGTRLLVL.

The V and J genes are TRBV7-9 and TRBJ1-2; no definite D call. V gave up 4 bases and J gave up 2 bases, with 8 bases separating them. The CDR3 has 13 residues. Germline V gene sequence: CDR1 SEHNR, CDR2 FQNEAQ (reference sequence). CDR3: CASSSTENYGYTF. CDR3 in DNA: TGTGCCAGCAGCTCTACGGAGAACTATGGCTACACCTTC. The full variable domain, its missing parts supplied by reference TRBV7-9 and TRBJ1-2, is DTGVSQNPRHKITKRGQNVTFRCDPISEHNRLYWYRQTLGQGPEFLTYFQNEAQLEKSRLLSDRFSAERPKGSFSTLEIQRTEQGDSAMYLCASSSTENYGYTFGSGTRLTVV.

CDR3 sequence reads: CASSPQGLGNTEAFF. The CDR3 bases are TGCGCCAGCAGCCCACAGGGACTAGGGAACACTGAAGCTTTCTTT. This chain connects TRBV5-1 to TRBJ1-1; a weak D match, TRBD1 (6 bases). The CDR3 runs to 15 residues. Germline-derived CDR1 and CDR2 are SGHRS and YFSETQ. V was pared by 4 bases and J by 1 base, with 14 bases between. Drawing the rest from reference TRBV5-1 and TRBJ1-1, the complete variable domain is KAGVTQTPRYLIKTRGQQVTLSCSPISGHRSVSWYQQTPGQGLQFLFEYFSETQRNKGNFPGRFSGRQFSNSRSEMNVSTLELGDSALYLCASSPQGLGNTEAFFGQGTRLTVV.

This clone was detected a few times. V gene TRBV4-1 combines with J gene TRBJ2-7; 7 positions match TRBD2. CDR1 and CDR2 from the germline V gene are MGHRA and YSYEKL. The V and J ends lost 8 bases and 6 bases, in that order; junction bases with no gene match: 16. The CDR3 totals 15 residues. The chain's CDR3 is CASPSSRERGPEQYF. The CDR3 DNA follows: TGCGCCAGCCCGTCAAGCAGGGAGCGGGGACCCGAGCAGTACTTC.

The genes are TRBV27 and TRBJ1-2; 7 bases are shared with TRBD1. The V gene's germline CDR1 is MNHEY and CDR2 SMNVEV (reference sequence). The V and J ends lost 3 bases and 4 bases, in that order; junction bases with no gene match: 2. This CDR3 has 13 amino acids. DNA of the CDR3: TGTGCCAGCAGTTTCGGACAGGCCTATGGCTACACCTTC. Its translation: CASSFGQAYGYTF.

This clone was detected only a few times. V gene TRBV6-1 combines with J gene TRBJ2-2; 7 bases agree with TRBD2. Per the germline V gene, CDR1 is MNHNS and CDR2 is SASEGT. The CDR3 is 16 residues long. V was clipped by 2 bases and J by 1 base; unmatched bases: 4. The CDR3: CASSERGGVNTGELFF. The CDR3 region has the DNA TGTGCCAGCAGTGAACGGGGAGGGGTGAACACCGGGGAGCTGTTTTTT.

This clone was found once. J is TRBJ1-3 and V is TRBV18; D unresolved. Per the germline V gene, CDR1 is KGHSH and CDR2 is LQKENI. CDR3 length: 15 amino acids. The V gene lost 2 bases and the J gene lost 0 bases, with 8 bases spanning the gap. The CDR3 nucleotides are TGTGCCAGCTCACCATCCGGGAACTCTGGAAACACCATATATTTT. Encoded protein: CASSPSGNSGNTIYF.

The V and J genes are TRBV10-3 and TRBJ2-3; tentative D call: TRBD1 (7 bases). Per germline, CDR1 ENHRY and CDR2 SYGVKD. The CDR3 consists of 16 residues. Trimming took off 2 bases at V and 3 bases at J, with 15 bases between the two ends. The CDR3 is CAISERGTEPTDTQYF. As DNA, the CDR3 is TGTGCCATCAGTGAGCGCGGGACAGAACCTACAGATACGCAGTATTTT.

Only one count was recorded for this clone. This sequence joins TRBV10-2 and TRBJ2-7, with D perhaps TRBD2 (6 bases). The CDR3 spans 18 residues. V lost 6 bases, J lost 1 base, and 25 bases lay in between. Germline CDR1 is WSHSY and CDR2 is SAAADI. CDR3 DNA: TGCGCCAGCAGAGGGGACTCAACGGGGCTTGGGCAATCCTACGAGCAGTACTTC. It specifies CASRGDSTGLGQSYEQYF.

The rearrangement joins TRBV27 to TRBJ1-1; the D gene is possibly TRBD1 (6 bases). V gave up 5 bases and J gave up 0 bases, with 13 bases separating them. The CDR3 is made up of 15 amino acids. Germline V gives CDR1 MNHEY, CDR2 SMNVEV (reference sequence). The CDR3 sequence is CASSPYTGLNTEAFF. The CDR3, as DNA: TGTGCCAGCAGTCCCTATACAGGGTTGAACACTGAAGCTTTCTTT.

This chain connects TRBV28 to TRBJ1-3; D ambiguous. V lost 5 bases and J lost 0, with 17 bases in between. Germline V CDR1 and CDR2: MDHEN, SYDVKM. The CDR3 length is 17 residues. Written as DNA, the CDR3 is TGTGCCAGCAGTCTCCAGGACTACAGCGACTCTGGAAACACCATATATTTT. It specifies CASSLQDYSDSGNTIYF. The entire variable domain, with the rest obtained from reference TRBV28 and TRBJ1-3, is as follows: DVKVTQSSRYLVKRTGEKVFLECVQDMDHENMFWYRQDPGLGLRLIYFSYDVKMKEKGDIPEGYSVSREKKERFSLILESASTNQTSMYLCASSLQDYSDSGNTIYFGEGSWLTVV.

The chain links TRBV4-1 to TRBJ2-7; D ambiguous. The CDR3 totals 16 residues. CDR1 and CDR2 (germline): MGHRA, YSYEKL. V dropped 0 bases and J dropped 2 bases, with 14 bases sitting between them. The CDR3 DNA reads as TGCGCCAGCAGCCAAGATCCCATACCCCAGGCCTACGAGCAGTACTTC. Translated: CASSQDPIPQAYEQYF.

The chain couples TRBV27 to TRBJ1-5, with 9 bases identical to TRBD1. The V gene's germline CDR1 is MNHEY and CDR2 SMNVEV (reference sequence). V gave up 5 bases and J gave up 7 bases; unmatched junction bases: 3. The CDR3 contains 13 residues. The CDR3 is CASSRQGGQPQHF. CDR3 bases: TGTGCCAGCAGTAGACAGGGGGGCCAGCCCCAGCATTTT.

The chain employs TRBV19 and TRBJ2-2; TRBD2 matches at 14 bases. The CDR3 is 17 residues long. The V gene end was trimmed by 1 base and the J gene end by 6 bases; junction bases not matched to a gene: 4. CDR1 and CDR2 from the germline V gene are LNHDA and SQIVND (reference sequence). The CDR3 coding sequence is TGTGCCAGTAGTATAGTCTTGACTAGCGGGAGGGCCGGGGAGCTGTTTTTT. Protein: CASSIVLTSGRAGELFF.

The V gene is TRBV6-1, the J gene TRBJ1-4, with a weak D call TRBD1 (5 bases). V dropped 7 bases and J dropped 0 bases, with 12 bases sitting between them. CDR1 and CDR2 (germline): MNHNS, SASEGT. This CDR3 has 15 residues. The CDR3 is CASMRQSATNEKLFF. CDR3 nucleotide sequence: TGTGCCAGCATGCGACAGAGTGCAACTAATGAAAAACTGTTTTTT.

The genes are TRBV7-2 and TRBJ2-1; TRBD2 agrees at 12 bases. This CDR3 has 15 amino acids. The germline V gene encodes CDR1 SGHTA and CDR2 FQGNSA. The trim removed 5 bases at V and 3 bases at J, leaving 2 bases unmatched. CDR3 region: CASSALAGGYNEQFF. The DNA of the CDR3 is TGTGCCAGCAGCGCACTAGCGGGAGGCTACAATGAGCAGTTCTTC. The full variable domain, completed using reference TRBV7-2 and TRBJ2-1, is GAGVSQSPSNKVTEKGKDVELRCDPISGHTALYWYRQSLGQGLEFLIYFQGNSAPDKSGLPSDRFSAERTGGSVSTLTIQRTQQEDSAVYLCASSALAGGYNEQFFGPGTRLTVL.

The chain links TRBV28 to TRBJ2-1; 8 bases are a match to TRBD1. This CDR3 region has 14 residues. Germline CDR1 and CDR2: MDHEN and SYDVKM. The trim removed 7 bases at V and 0 bases at J, leaving 2 bases unmatched. The CDR3 sequence: CASKGTGSYNEQFF. CDR3 DNA sequence: TGTGCCAGCAAAGGGACAGGCTCCTACAATGAGCAGTTCTTC.

V is TRBV4-3 and J is TRBJ2-3; D is perhaps TRBD1 (6 bases). The CDR3 sequence is 15 residues long. Germline-derived CDR1 and CDR2 are LGHNA and YSLEER. The germline V and J ends were trimmed by 1 base and 0 bases, with 8 bases remaining between them. CDR3: CASSQGTASTDTQYF. The CDR3 DNA reads TGCGCCAGCAGCCAAGGGACAGCTAGCACAGATACGCAGTATTTT.

This sequence joins TRBV5-4 and TRBJ1-1, with D perhaps matching TRBD1 (6 bases). The CDR3 extends over 15 amino acids. CDR1 SGHNT and CDR2 YYREEE come from the germline V gene (reference sequence). Trimming shortened V by 1 base and J by 0 bases, and 10 bases separated the two germline ends. The chain's CDR3 is CASSLQGRMNTEAFF. DNA of the CDR3: TGTGCCAGCAGCTTGCAGGGGAGAATGAACACTGAAGCTTTCTTT.

This rearrangement joins TRBV4-1 to TRBJ2-3, with TRBD2 as a possible D gene (7 bases). The CDR3 runs to 15 residues. Germline CDR1 reads MGHRA; CDR2 reads YSYEKL. V was clipped by 6 bases and J by 0 bases, with 13 bases between them. CDR3 sequence (DNA): TGCGCCAGCAGGTTGGGGGGGCATAGCACAGATACGCAGTATTTT. Translation gives CASRLGGHSTDTQYF.